This T cell receptor beta chain was sequenced in a study of low-dose radiotherapy and immunotherapy resistance in tumors. On the study more broadly: The study delivered 0.5 Gy per fraction every 2 weeks to Cohort 1, totaling 6.5 Gy.

It was nivolumab, ipilimumab, aspirin, low-dose cyclophosphamide and low-dose radiotherapy that donors received. Eligible patients had advanced solid tumors lacking tumor-infiltrating lymphocytes. There are 14 residues in the CDR3. Germline V lookup: CDR1 LNHNV, CDR2 YYDKDF (reference sequence). The V and J ends lost 5 bases and 2 bases respectively, with 12 bases between them. Priming of first-strand cDNA relied on TRAV- and TRBV-specific primers (covering alpha and beta chains). Both a constant-region primer and a V-primer adapter served to amplify TCRs across roughly 21 PCR cycles. TCRdb ran MiXCR on the reads and lists one entry per CDR3 protein. The sample lists about 9,000 distinct CDR3 sequences, almost 70% occurring once.

The chain joins TRBV15 to TRBJ2-5; perhaps TRBD2 as D (6 bases). The source is a human donor with advanced metastatic prostate, ovarian, gallbladder or colorectal cancer (not recorded which). This table probably holds off-target reads from a library built for another chain. CDR3 sequence reads: CATSSLGRQETQYF. The CDR3 bases are TGTGCCACCAGCTCCTTGGGGAGGCAAGAGACCCAGTACTTC.